This entry lists 15 T cell receptor beta chains sequenced from one sample in a study of CD8 T cells in Susac syndrome. Random hexamers primed reverse transcription of 0.5 to 1 ug RNA. TCRdb reprocessed the immunoSEQ multiplex PCR reads via MiXCR and lists one record per CDR3 protein. Found here are more than 85,000 distinct CDR3 sequences, around 94% of them singletons; the top ten hold about 0.3%. The source material was CD4+ T cells from PBMCs. Receptors were obtained from a human donor with Susac syndrome.

This chain joins TRBV11-2 and TRBJ1-2, with unresolved D. V was cut by 4 bases and J by 8 bases, with 17 bases left in between. The germline V gene encodes CDR1 SGHAT and CDR2 FQNNGV. The CDR3 is made up of 14 amino acids. The CDR3 sequence is CASSSIGATWGYTF. The CDR3 region has the DNA TGTGCCAGCAGCTCTATTGGAGCTACTTGGGGCTACACCTTC.

This clonotype was seen once. The V and J genes are TRBV7-9 and TRBJ2-3; D possibly corresponds to TRBD1 (6 bases). CDR3 size: 13 residues. In germline, CDR1 is SEHNR, CDR2 FQNEAQ (reference sequence). The V end lost 5 bases, the J end lost 2 bases, and 8 bases lay between the germline ends. CDR3 residues: CASSRTDTDTQYF. CDR3 coding DNA: TGTGCCAGCAGCCGGACAGACACAGATACGCAGTATTTT. Using reference TRBV7-9 and TRBJ2-3 for the parts outside the CDR3, the full variable domain is DTGVSQNPRHKITKRGQNVTFRCDPISEHNRLYWYRQTLGQGPEFLTYFQNEAQLEKSRLLSDRFSAERPKGSFSTLEIQRTEQGDSAMYLCASSRTDTDTQYFGPGTRLTVL.

In DNA, the CDR3 is TGTGCCAGCAGTCCCTTTAGAGGGAACTACGAGCAGTACTTC. This sequence encodes CASSPFRGNYEQYF. V gene TRBV27 combines with J gene TRBJ2-7, with D perhaps matching TRBD2 (5 bases). From germline, CDR1 is MNHEY and CDR2 SMNVEV (reference sequence). This CDR3 spans 14 amino acids. Trimming cost V 5 bases and J 3 bases, with 14 bases left between them.

This sequence joins TRBV12-3 or TRBV12-4 and TRBJ1-1; D is unresolved. This CDR3 contains 12 residues. V lost 4 bases to trimming and J lost 9 bases, with 12 bases between them. DNA for the CDR3: TGTGCCAGCAGTTCCAGGACTCCTAAAGCTTTCTTT. Encoded protein: CASSSRTPKAFF.

V and J are TRBV28 and TRBJ2-5; perhaps TRBD2 as D (7 bases). The germline gives CDR1 MDHEN, CDR2 SYDVKM. The ends were cut back, 8 bases at V and 2 bases at J, with 21 bases in the middle. CDR3 length: 16 amino acids. This chain's CDR3 is CASGGGGHSLQETQYF. The CDR3 DNA reads TGTGCCAGCGGTGGGGGGGGGCACAGTCTTCAAGAGACCCAGTACTTC.

The rearrangement uses TRBV27 and TRBJ2-7, with D perhaps matching TRBD1 (6 bases). The V end lost 6 bases, the J end lost 7 bases, and 22 bases lay between the germline ends. The CDR3 extends over 15 amino acids. Germline CDR1 is MNHEY and CDR2 is SMNVEV (reference sequence). The CDR3 reads CASSSYLPRTGEQYF. CDR3 bases: TGTGCCAGCAGCTCCTACTTGCCCAGAACAGGGGAGCAGTACTTC.

The rearrangement links TRBV15 to TRBJ2-7, with 10 bases aligning to TRBD1. This CDR3 comprises 15 residues. J lost 6 bases, V lost 1 base, and 6 bases had no gene match. Germline-derived CDR1 and CDR2 are LNHNV and YYDKDF (reference sequence). CDR3 in amino acids: CATSRGDRGLGEQYF. In DNA, the CDR3 is TGTGCCACCAGCAGAGGGGACAGGGGATTGGGCGAGCAGTACTTC.

This rearrangement joins TRBV5-5 to TRBJ2-5, with D perhaps TRBD1 or TRBD2 (5 bases each). This CDR3 has 13 residues. The ends were cut back, 4 bases at V and 5 bases at J, with 12 bases in the middle. Germline loops: CDR1 SGHKS, CDR2 YYEKEE (reference sequence). CDR3 sequence (DNA): TGTGCCAGCAGCGGGGGACCGGAGGAGACCCAGTACTTC. It encodes CASSGGPEETQYF.

This rearrangement joins TRBV20-1 to TRBJ2-5; D is possibly TRBD2 (6 bases). V was pared by 3 bases and J by 10 bases, with 15 bases between. The CDR3 is 12 residues long. The germline V gene has CDR1 DFQATT and CDR2 SNEGSKA (reference sequence). CDR3: CSARGLKRIQYF. The CDR3 DNA is TGCAGTGCTAGGGGACTGAAGAGAATCCAGTACTTC.

The chain joins TRBV24-1 to TRBJ2-5, with 7 positions matching TRBD2. The germline gives CDR1 KGHDR, CDR2 SFDVKD. This CDR3 region has 12 residues. V dropped 6 bases and J dropped 5; count of bases not matched to a gene: 2. CDR3 DNA sequence: TGTGCCACCAGTTTCGGGGGGGAGACCCAGTACTTC. Amino acid sequence: CATSFGGETQYF.

The chain joins TRBV9 to TRBJ1-1; D not resolved. Trimming left V 4 bases short and J 8 bases short, with 15 bases between. Germline V gene sequence: CDR1 SGDLS, CDR2 YYNGEE. The length of the CDR3 is 13 residues. CDR3 sequence reads: CASSPVSRGEAFF. The CDR3 region has the DNA TGTGCCAGCAGCCCTGTCAGCCGAGGAGAAGCTTTCTTT.

This rearrangement joins TRBV20-1 to TRBJ2-6; D possibly corresponds to TRBD2 (6 bases). The CDR3 length is 15 residues. The V end lost 3 bases, the J end lost 2 bases, and 11 bases lay between the germline ends. Germline V gives CDR1 DFQATT, CDR2 SNEGSKA (reference sequence). In nucleotides, the CDR3 is TGCAGTGCTAGGCGGGGCGGTGCTGGGGCCAACGTCCTGACTTTC. This codes for CSARRGGAGANVLTF.

The chain has TRBV29-1 and TRBJ2-6; D gene uncertain. V lost 7 bases and J lost 4, with 11 bases in between. From germline, CDR1 is SQVTM and CDR2 ANQGSEA. The CDR3 is 13 residues long. This CDR3 is CSARPPGANVLTF. The CDR3 DNA follows: TGCAGCGCCCGACCACCGGGGGCCAACGTCCTGACTTTC.

The chain combines TRBV12-3 or TRBV12-4 with TRBJ1-3; D unclear. The CDR3 length is 13 residues. Trimming removed 7 bases at V and 4 bases at J, with 11 bases between. CDR3 bases: TGTGCCAGCACCTTCCAGGAAGGAAACACCATATATTTT. It translates to CASTFQEGNTIYF.

The chain is built from TRBV12-3 or TRBV12-4 and TRBJ2-7, with D possibly being TRBD2 (6 bases). CDR3 size: 15 residues. V lost 6 bases, J lost 2 bases, and 17 bases lay in between. CDR3: CASRTKAGRTYEQYF. Written as DNA, the CDR3 is TGTGCCAGCAGGACAAAGGCGGGAAGGACCTACGAGCAGTACTTC.